This passage covers 25 T cell receptor beta chains from one sample sequenced in a study of a mutant IDH1 vaccine in newly diagnosed glioma. Their recognized antigens are unknown. Generated by immunoSEQ multiplex PCR, the TCRdb table keeps only in-frame clones and is missing some. This table holds over 50,000 clones, 84% found once. Time point denoted: week 23, last vaccination. Topical imiquimod accompanied each vaccine dose, which consisted of 300 ug of mutant IDH1 20-mer peptide. The specimen was PBMCs, collected from a glioma patient whose treatment included an IDH1 peptide vaccine. These receptors were taken from a man between 18 and 29 years old with glioma.

The V gene is TRBV6-5, the J gene TRBJ1-2, with TRBD1 identical over 11 bases. V lost 8 bases and J lost 5; bases outside the gene matches: 7. Germline CDR1 reads MNHEY; CDR2 reads SVGAGI. The CDR3 length is 14 residues. The CDR3: CASRGQGGSYGYTF. CDR3 DNA: TGTGCCAGCCGGGGACAGGGGGGTAGTTATGGCTACACCTTC.

This clone showed up just once. The chain uses TRBV25-1 and TRBJ2-1; D remains unclear. The germline V and J ends were trimmed by 2 bases and 5 bases, with 13 bases remaining between them. The CDR3 is made up of 15 amino acids. Germline values: CDR1 MGHDK, CDR2 SYGVNS. CDR3 protein: CASSEPKAGDNEQFF. The CDR3 DNA reads TGTGCCAGCAGTGAACCCAAGGCAGGCGACAATGAGCAGTTCTTC.

This sequence joins TRBV2 and TRBJ1-2; D is perhaps TRBD1 (5 bases). CDR3 length: 14 amino acids. Trimming cost V 6 bases and J 2 bases, with 13 bases left between them. The germline CDR1 and CDR2 sequences are SNHLY and FYNNEI. The CDR3 spells CASSRDRGNYGYTF. CDR3 coding DNA: TGTGCCAGCAGCCGGGATCGGGGCAACTATGGCTACACCTTC.

V and J are TRBV27 and TRBJ1-4; D uncertain. The CDR3 is made up of 16 amino acids. Germline values: CDR1 MNHEY, CDR2 SMNVEV (reference sequence). V was trimmed by 7 bases and J by 1 base, leaving 16 bases between them. This CDR3 is CASTSTAGLTNEKLFF. The DNA of the CDR3 is TGTGCCAGCACGTCTACGGCAGGACTAACTAATGAAAAACTGTTTTTT.

The V call is TRBV5-6, the J call TRBJ1-6, with TRBD1 as a possible D gene (6 bases). V was cut by 2 bases and J by 3 bases, with 15 bases left in between. Germline assignment: CDR1 SGHDT and CDR2 YYEEEE. There are 17 residues in the CDR3. The CDR3 is CASSLALDSSYNSPLHF. The CDR3 coding sequence is TGTGCCAGCAGCTTAGCGTTGGACAGTAGCTATAATTCACCCCTCCACTTT.

In DNA, the CDR3 is TGTGCCACCCGAAAGTTGGGCAGCCTCAACACTGAAGCTTTCTTT. Encoded protein: CATRKLGSLNTEAFF. This chain joins TRBV7-9 and TRBJ1-1, with D unclear. The germline CDR1 and CDR2 sequences are SEHNR and FQNEAQ (reference sequence). The CDR3 runs to 15 residues. Trimming stripped 10 bases from V and 2 bases from J, with 20 bases between.

The V call is TRBV2, the J call TRBJ1-1; TRBD1 matches at 9 bases. Germline loops: CDR1 SNHLY, CDR2 FYNNEI. This CDR3 is 12 amino acids long. Trimming at V came to 10 bases and at J to 11 bases, leaving 11 bases not matched to a gene. The CDR3 region has the DNA TGTGCCAAACAGGGGGCGCAGATGGGGGCTTTCTTT. It encodes CAKQGAQMGAFF.

This CDR3 is CASSLDEGLTYKLFF. Here the CDR3 DNA reads TGTGCCAGCAGCTTAGACGAGGGATTAACGTACAAACTGTTTTTT. This rearrangement joins TRBV7-6 to TRBJ1-4, with D hard to call. CDR3 length equals 15 residues. Per the germline V gene, CDR1 is SGHVS and CDR2 is FNYEAQ. V lost 1 base and J lost 11, with 17 bases in between.

The V call is TRBV28, the J call TRBJ1-2; D possibly corresponds to TRBD1 (5 bases). Germline V gene lookup returns CDR1 MDHEN and CDR2 SYDVKM. The CDR3 extends over 14 amino acids. The ends were cut back, 6 bases at V and 2 bases at J, with 13 bases in the middle. The CDR3 coding sequence is TGTGCCAGCAGGTTGCGACAGCAGAACTATGGCTACACCTTC. Its protein is CASRLRQQNYGYTF.

The chain couples TRBV15 to TRBJ2-1, with 7 nucleotides matching TRBD2. V shed 4 bases, J shed 6 bases, and the junction held 12 bases outside the gene matches. Looked up from germline, CDR1 is LNHNV and CDR2 is YYDKDF (reference sequence). This CDR3 contains 16 residues. CDR3 bases: TGTGCCACCAGCAAGCCCCCGGGAGGACGATCCAATGAGCAGTTCTTC. Translating gives CATSKPPGGRSNEQFF.

The rearrangement uses TRBV5-1 and TRBJ1-1; D gene ambiguous. The CDR3 contains 13 residues. The germline V and J ends were trimmed by 0 bases and 4 bases, with 7 bases remaining between them. Germline V gene data show CDR1 as SGHRS and CDR2 as YFSETQ. The chain's CDR3 is CASSLAAVTEAFF. The CDR3 bases are TGCGCCAGCAGCTTGGCCGCGGTCACTGAAGCTTTCTTT.

The gene calls are TRBV19 and TRBJ1-2; possibly TRBD1 for D (5 bases). The CDR3 is 16 residues long. V was shortened by 6 bases and J by 5 bases, with 22 bases between the two germline ends. Germline V gene sequence: CDR1 LNHDA, CDR2 SQIVND (reference sequence). The CDR3 DNA follows: TGTGCCAGTAGCCCTGCAGGGACGGGACCTCTTTATGGCTACACCTTC. It encodes CASSPAGTGPLYGYTF.

The chain couples TRBV7-2 to TRBJ1-4; D unclear. From germline, CDR1 is SGHTA and CDR2 FQGNSA. V shed 1 base and J shed 2 bases, with 17 bases lying between them. The CDR3 extends over 18 amino acids. The CDR3 here is CASSLGRFSRPTNEKLFF. For the CDR3, the DNA is TGTGCCAGCAGCTTAGGGCGGTTCTCCCGTCCCACTAATGAAAAACTGTTTTTT.

The CDR3: CASSSDRGPYEQYF. CDR3 nucleotide sequence: TGTGCCAGCAGCTCCGACAGGGGTCCCTACGAGCAGTACTTC. The V and J genes are TRBV7-9 and TRBJ2-7; TRBD1 matches at 8 bases. This CDR3 is 14 amino acids long. V gave up 4 bases and J gave up 2 bases; unmatched junction bases: 4. From germline, CDR1 is SEHNR and CDR2 FQNEAQ (reference sequence).

The chain couples TRBV6-6 to TRBJ2-3, with 10 positions matching TRBD2. Germline CDR1 MNHNY, CDR2 SVGAGI (reference sequence). There are 16 residues in the CDR3. The V segment lost 0 bases and the J segment 5 bases; nucleotides outside the gene matches: 5. The CDR3: CASSYSRASGRDTQYF. As DNA, the CDR3 is TGTGCCAGCAGTTACTCGAGGGCTAGCGGGAGAGATACGCAGTATTTT.

The chain links TRBV7-2 to TRBJ1-2, with TRBD1 matching 7 bases. Germline-derived CDR1 and CDR2 are SGHTA and FQGNSA. With V trimmed by 7 bases and J by 5 bases, 7 bases remained unmatched. The CDR3 loop spans 13 amino acids. The DNA for the CDR3 is TGTGCCAGCAACGGCGGGACAGTTTATGGCTACACCTTC. Translated, it gives CASNGGTVYGYTF. Full variable domain (remainder filled in from reference TRBV7-2 and TRBJ1-2): GAGVSQSPSNKVTEKGKDVELRCDPISGHTALYWYRQSLGQGLEFLIYFQGNSAPDKSGLPSDRFSAERTGGSVSTLTIQRTQQEDSAVYLCASNGGTVYGYTFGSGTRLTVV.

The chain combines TRBV4-2 with TRBJ1-5; D might be TRBD1 (5 bases). The V gene's germline CDR1 is LGHNA and CDR2 YNFKEQ. The CDR3 runs 15 residues. V lost 1 base and J 0 bases, leaving 7 bases between the germline ends. CDR3 residues: CASSQAGDSNQPQHF. CDR3 in DNA: TGTGCCAGCAGCCAAGCGGGGGATAGCAATCAGCCCCAGCATTTT.

The V and J genes are TRBV18 and TRBJ1-1; TRBD1 is a possible D gene (5 bases). CDR1 KGHSH and CDR2 LQKENI come from the germline V gene. CDR3 length equals 14 residues. V dropped 6 bases and J dropped 0 bases, with 11 bases sitting between them. The CDR3 sequence: CASSRDGLNTEAFF. CDR3 bases: TGTGCCAGCTCCCGGGACGGTTTGAACACTGAAGCTTTCTTT.

This chain joins TRBV5-1 and TRBJ2-5; D is possibly TRBD2 (6 bases). Trimming removed 4 bases from V and 1 base from J, with 14 bases in between. The CDR3 consists of 15 residues. The germline gives CDR1 SGHRS, CDR2 YFSETQ. In nucleotides, the CDR3 is TGCGCCAGCAGCCGTCTGACTAGTTCCCAAGAGACCCAGTACTTC. Its protein product is CASSRLTSSQETQYF.

This clone has a handful of counts. This chain connects TRBV4-3 to TRBJ1-1; D is unresolved. CDR1 is LGHNA and CDR2 is YSLEER in the germline V gene. CDR3 length equals 19 residues. The V end lost 0 bases, the J end lost 2 bases, and 22 bases lay between the germline ends. The CDR3 region is CASSQETGKAEVSNTEAFF. CDR3 nucleotide sequence: TGCGCCAGCAGCCAAGAAACGGGTAAGGCAGAAGTAAGCAACACTGAAGCTTTCTTT.

The chain uses TRBV30 and TRBJ1-1; D uncertain. V lost 0 bases and J lost 1, with 6 bases in between. Germline V gene sequence: CDR1 GTSNPN, CDR2 SVGIG (reference sequence). CDR3 length: 13 amino acids. The DNA for the CDR3 is TGTGCCTGGAGTGTCGTAGGGAACACTGAAGCTTTCTTT. Translation: CAWSVVGNTEAFF.

The rearrangement joins TRBV11-2 to TRBJ1-3, with 8 bases aligning to TRBD1. In germline, CDR1 is SGHAT, CDR2 FQNNGV. Trimming at V came to 6 bases and at J to 5 bases, leaving 9 bases not matched to a gene. The CDR3 totals 15 residues. The CDR3 DNA follows: TGTGCCAGCAGACTGGACAGGGTCGACAGAAACACCATATATTTT. Protein: CASRLDRVDRNTIYF.

The chain employs TRBV4-3 and TRBJ1-3; D is unresolved. Trimming took 1 base from V and 2 from J, leaving 12 bases between them. Germline V lookup: CDR1 LGHNA, CDR2 YSLEER. The CDR3 contains 16 residues. CDR3: CASSQAGGIAGNTIYF. The CDR3, as DNA: TGCGCCAGCAGCCAAGCGGGCGGAATCGCTGGAAACACCATATATTTT.

This clone was detected only once. The chain joins TRBV6-6 to TRBJ2-7, with TRBD2 matching 10 bases. The germline CDR1 and CDR2 sequences are MNHNY and SVGAGI (reference sequence). The CDR3 length is 14 residues. Losses at the gene ends were 7 bases for V and 2 bases for J; bases not matched to a gene: 5. The CDR3 bases are TGTGCCAGCACCTATACTAGCGGGACCTACGAGCAGTACTTC. It encodes CASTYTSGTYEQYF.

The gene calls are TRBV2 and TRBJ1-1; no clear D gene. This CDR3 comprises 13 residues. Germline V gene lookup returns CDR1 SNHLY and CDR2 FYNNEI. V lost 7 bases and J 0 bases, leaving 9 bases between the germline ends. In nucleotides, the CDR3 is TGTGCCAGCATAGGAACAGTGAACACTGAAGCTTTCTTT. It translates to CASIGTVNTEAFF.